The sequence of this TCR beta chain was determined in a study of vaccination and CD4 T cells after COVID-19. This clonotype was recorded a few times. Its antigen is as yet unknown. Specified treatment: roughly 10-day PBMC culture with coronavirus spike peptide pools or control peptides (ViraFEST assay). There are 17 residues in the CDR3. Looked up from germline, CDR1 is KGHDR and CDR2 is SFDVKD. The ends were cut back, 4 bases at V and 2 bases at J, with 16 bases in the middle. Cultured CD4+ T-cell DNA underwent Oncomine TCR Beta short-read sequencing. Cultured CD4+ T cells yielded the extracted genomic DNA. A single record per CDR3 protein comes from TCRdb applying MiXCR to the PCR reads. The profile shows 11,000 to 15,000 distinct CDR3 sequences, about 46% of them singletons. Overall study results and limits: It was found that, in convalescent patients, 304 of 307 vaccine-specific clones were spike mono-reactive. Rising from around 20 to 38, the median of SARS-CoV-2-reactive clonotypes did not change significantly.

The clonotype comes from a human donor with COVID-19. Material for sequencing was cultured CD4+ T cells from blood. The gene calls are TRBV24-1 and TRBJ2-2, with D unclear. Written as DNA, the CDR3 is TGTGCCACCAGTGAGGCCGCACCGGGCCCTAACACCGGGGAGCTGTTTTTT. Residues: CATSEAAPGPNTGELFF.